This section outlines one T cell receptor beta chain sequence together with its context. The data derive from a study of blood T cell repertoires in COVID-19. Study details: The United States, Italy and Spain provided the acute and convalescent COVID-19 samples. PBMCs, B-cell-depleted T cells, or T cells were the source of the cDNA or gDNA that made up the material.

In germline, CDR1 is KGHSH, CDR2 LQKENI. The CDR3 runs to 14 residues. Between the trimmed V and J ends, which lost 0 bases and 5 bases, there was a span of 10 bases. As handled by the study authors: Amplifying reference gene primers gave estimates of nucleated cell counts. Only in-frame clones appear in the TCRdb table, and some are missing; sequencing was by immunoSEQ multiplex PCR. V and J calls and clone size follow that table, whereas D and trimming were derived from the DNA. The sample lists 120,000 or so clones, roughly 80% seen once, with 1.5% to 2% in the top ten. V usage is TRBV18 and J usage is TRBJ2-5, with D perhaps TRBD1 (6 bases). The specimen sequenced was peripheral blood. The clonotype comes from a man aged 70-80 years with acute or convalescent COVID-19. The CDR3 is CASSPPTGRETQYF. CDR3 in DNA: TGTGCCAGCTCACCACCAACAGGGCGGGAGACCCAGTACTTC.